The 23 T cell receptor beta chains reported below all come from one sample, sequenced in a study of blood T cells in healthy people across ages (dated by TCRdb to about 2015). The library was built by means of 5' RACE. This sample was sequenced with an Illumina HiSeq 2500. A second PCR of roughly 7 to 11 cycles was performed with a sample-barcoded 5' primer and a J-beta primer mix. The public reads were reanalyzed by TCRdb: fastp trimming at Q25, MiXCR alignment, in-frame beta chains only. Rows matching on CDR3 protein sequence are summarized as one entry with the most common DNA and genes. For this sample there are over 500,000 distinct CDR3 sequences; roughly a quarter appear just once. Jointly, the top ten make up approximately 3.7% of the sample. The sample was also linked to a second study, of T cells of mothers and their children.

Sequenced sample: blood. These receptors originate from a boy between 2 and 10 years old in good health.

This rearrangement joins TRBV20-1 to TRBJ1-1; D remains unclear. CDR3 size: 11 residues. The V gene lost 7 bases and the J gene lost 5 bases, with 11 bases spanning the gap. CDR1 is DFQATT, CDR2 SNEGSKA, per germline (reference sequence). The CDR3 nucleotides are TGCAGTGTTGAATGGGGTACTGAAGCTTTCTTT. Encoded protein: CSVEWGTEAFF.

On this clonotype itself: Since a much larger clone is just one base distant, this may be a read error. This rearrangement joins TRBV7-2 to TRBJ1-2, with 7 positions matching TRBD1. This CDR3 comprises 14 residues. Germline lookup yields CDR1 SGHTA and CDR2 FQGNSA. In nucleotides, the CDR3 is TGTGCCAGCAGCTTAGGGACAGGCGCCTATGGCTACCCCTTC. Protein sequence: CASSLGTGAYGYPF.

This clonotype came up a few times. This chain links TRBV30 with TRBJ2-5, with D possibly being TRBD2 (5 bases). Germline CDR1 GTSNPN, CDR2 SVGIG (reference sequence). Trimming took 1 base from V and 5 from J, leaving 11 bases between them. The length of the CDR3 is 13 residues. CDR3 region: CAWSADLEETQYF. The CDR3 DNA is TGTGCCTGGAGTGCGGACTTAGAGGAGACCCAGTACTTC.

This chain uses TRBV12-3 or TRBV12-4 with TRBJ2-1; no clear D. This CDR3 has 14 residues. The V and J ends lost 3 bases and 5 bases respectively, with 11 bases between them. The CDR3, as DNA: TGTGCCAGCAGTTTTCGATTAGGAGACAATGAGCAGTTCTTC. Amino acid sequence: CASSFRLGDNEQFF.

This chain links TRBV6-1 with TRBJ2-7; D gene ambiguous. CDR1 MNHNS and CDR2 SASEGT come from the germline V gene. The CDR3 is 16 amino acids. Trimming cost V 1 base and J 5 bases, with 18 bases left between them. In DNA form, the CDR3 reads TGTGCCAGCAGTGAAGGTATAGGGTTCCCAGTCGACGAGCAGTACTTC. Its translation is CASSEGIGFPVDEQYF.

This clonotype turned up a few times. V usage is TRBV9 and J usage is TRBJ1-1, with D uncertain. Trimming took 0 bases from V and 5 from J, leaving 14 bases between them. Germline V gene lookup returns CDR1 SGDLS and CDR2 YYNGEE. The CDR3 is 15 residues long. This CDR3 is CASSVEGGIQTEAFF. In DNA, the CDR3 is TGTGCCAGCAGCGTAGAAGGAGGGATTCAAACTGAAGCTTTCTTT.

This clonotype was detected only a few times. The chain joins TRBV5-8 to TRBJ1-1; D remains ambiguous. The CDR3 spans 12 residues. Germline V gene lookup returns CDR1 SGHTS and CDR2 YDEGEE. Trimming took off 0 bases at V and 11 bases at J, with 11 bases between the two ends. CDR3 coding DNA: TGTGCCAGCAGCTTGGGTCGTCCCCCGGCTTTCTTT. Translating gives CASSLGRPPAFF.

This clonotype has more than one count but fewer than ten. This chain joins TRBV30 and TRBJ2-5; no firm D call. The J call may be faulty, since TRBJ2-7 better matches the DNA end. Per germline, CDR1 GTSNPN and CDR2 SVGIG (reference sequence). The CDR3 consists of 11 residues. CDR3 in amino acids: CALGLSYEQYF. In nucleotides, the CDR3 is TGTGCCTTAGGGCTTTCCTACGAGCAGTACTTC.

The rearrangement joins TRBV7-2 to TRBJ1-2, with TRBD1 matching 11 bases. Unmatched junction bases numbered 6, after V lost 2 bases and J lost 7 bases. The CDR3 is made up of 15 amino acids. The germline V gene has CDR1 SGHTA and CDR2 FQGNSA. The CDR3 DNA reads TGTGCCAGCAGCTTAATGGGACAGGGGGTCCCTGGCTACACCTTC. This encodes CASSLMGQGVPGYTF.

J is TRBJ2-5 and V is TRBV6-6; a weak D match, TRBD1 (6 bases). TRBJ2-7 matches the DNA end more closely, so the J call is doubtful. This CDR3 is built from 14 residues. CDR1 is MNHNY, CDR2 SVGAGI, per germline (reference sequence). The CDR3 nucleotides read TGTGCCAGCAGTTACGGACGGGACACCTACGAGCAGTACTTC. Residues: CASSYGRDTYEQYF.

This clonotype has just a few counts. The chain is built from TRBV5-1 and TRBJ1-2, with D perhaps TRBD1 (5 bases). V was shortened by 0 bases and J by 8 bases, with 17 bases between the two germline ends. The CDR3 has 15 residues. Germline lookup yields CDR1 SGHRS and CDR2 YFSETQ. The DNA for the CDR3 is TGCGCCAGCAGCTTGGCCGGGGAGGGGCGCAAAGGCTACACCTTC. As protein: CASSLAGEGRKGYTF.

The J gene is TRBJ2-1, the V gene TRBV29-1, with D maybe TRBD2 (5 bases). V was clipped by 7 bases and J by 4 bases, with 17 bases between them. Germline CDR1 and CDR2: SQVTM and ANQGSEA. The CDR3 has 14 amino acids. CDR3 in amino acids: CSAEIANPYNEQFF. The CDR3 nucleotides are TGCAGCGCCGAGATAGCGAATCCTTACAATGAGCAGTTCTTC.

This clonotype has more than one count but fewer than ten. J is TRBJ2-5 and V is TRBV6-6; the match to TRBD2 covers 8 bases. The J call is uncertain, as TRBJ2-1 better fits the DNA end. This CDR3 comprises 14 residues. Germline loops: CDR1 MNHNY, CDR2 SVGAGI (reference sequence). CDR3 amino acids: CASSYSGGGDEQFF. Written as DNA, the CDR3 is TGTGCCAGCAGTTACAGCGGGGGCGGGGATGAGCAGTTCTTC.

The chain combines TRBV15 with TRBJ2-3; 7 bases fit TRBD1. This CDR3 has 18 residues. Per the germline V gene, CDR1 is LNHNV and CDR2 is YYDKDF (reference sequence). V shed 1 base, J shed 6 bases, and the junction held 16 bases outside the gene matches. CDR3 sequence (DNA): TGTGCCACCAGCAGAGCGGCCGAGAGGGGGCCCCGACCCGATACGCAGTATTTT. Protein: CATSRAAERGPRPDTQYF.

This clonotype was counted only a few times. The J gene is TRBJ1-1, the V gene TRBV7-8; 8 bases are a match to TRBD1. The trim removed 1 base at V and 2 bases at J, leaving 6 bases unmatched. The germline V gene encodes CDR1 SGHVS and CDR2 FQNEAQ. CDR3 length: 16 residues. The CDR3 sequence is CASSLGAGGYNTEAFF. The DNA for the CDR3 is TGTGCCAGCAGCTTAGGGGCAGGGGGCTATAACACTGAAGCTTTCTTT.

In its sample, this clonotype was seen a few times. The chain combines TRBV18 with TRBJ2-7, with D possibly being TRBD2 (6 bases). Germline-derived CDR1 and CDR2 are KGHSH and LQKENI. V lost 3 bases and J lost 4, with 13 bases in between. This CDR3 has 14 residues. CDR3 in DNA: TGTGCCAGCTCACCGGAGGGAAGGGGTTACGAGCAGTACTTC. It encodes CASSPEGRGYEQYF.

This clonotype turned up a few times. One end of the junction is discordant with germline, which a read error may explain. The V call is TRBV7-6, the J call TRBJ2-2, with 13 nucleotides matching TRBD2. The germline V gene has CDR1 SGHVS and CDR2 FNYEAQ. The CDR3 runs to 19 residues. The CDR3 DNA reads TGTGCCAGCAGCGCCTCCGGGACTAGCGGGACTGTCAGGGCCGGGGAGTTGTTTTTT. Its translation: CASSASGTSGTVRAGELFF.

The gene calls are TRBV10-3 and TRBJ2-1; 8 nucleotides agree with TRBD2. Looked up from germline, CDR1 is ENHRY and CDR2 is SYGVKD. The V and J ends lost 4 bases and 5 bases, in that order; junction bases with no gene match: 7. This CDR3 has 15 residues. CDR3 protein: CAISGGGRSDNEQFF. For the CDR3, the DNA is TGTGCCATCAGTGGGGGCGGGAGGTCTGACAATGAGCAGTTCTTC.

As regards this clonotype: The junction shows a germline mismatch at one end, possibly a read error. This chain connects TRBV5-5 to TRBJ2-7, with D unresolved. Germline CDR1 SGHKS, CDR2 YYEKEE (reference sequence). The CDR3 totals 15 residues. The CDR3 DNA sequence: TGTGCCAGCAGCCCGAGTGACTTCTACTCCTACGAGCTGTACTTC. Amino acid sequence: CASSPSDFYSYELYF.

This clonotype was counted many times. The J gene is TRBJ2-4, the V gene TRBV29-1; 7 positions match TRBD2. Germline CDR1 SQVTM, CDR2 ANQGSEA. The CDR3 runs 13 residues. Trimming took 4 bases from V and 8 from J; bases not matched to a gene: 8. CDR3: CSVVGTTHYIQYF. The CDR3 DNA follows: TGCAGCGTTGTGGGGACTACGCATTACATTCAGTACTTC.

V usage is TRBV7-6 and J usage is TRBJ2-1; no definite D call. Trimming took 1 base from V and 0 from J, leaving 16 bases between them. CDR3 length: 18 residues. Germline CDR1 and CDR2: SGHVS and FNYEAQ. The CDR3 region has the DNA TGTGCCAGCAGCTTAGAAGTTCGGCAGGTAGGCTCCTACAATGAGCAGTTCTTC. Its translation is CASSLEVRQVGSYNEQFF.

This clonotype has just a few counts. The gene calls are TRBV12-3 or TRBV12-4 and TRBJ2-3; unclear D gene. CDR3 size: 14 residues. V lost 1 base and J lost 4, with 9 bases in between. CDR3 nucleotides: TGTGCCAGCAGTTTAGAACAAATGCCAGATACGCAGTATTTT. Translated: CASSLEQMPDTQYF.

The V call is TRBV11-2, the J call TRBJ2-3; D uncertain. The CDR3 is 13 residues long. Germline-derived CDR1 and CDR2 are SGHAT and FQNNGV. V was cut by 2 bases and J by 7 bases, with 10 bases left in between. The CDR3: CASSLRLLYTQYF. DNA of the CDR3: TGTGCCAGCAGCTTACGGCTTCTATATACGCAGTATTTT.